A single sample gave rise to the 8 T cell receptor beta chains below, sequenced in a study of CD4 T cells in relation to SARS-CoV-2 and coronaviruses. No antigen has been identified for these receptors. Before the COVID-19 pandemic, during about 2011-2019, CD4+ T cells were taken from unexposed donors. After about 10 days of culture, CD4+ T cells were isolated. This table comes from immunoSEQ multiplex PCR, and its TCRdb copy is limited to in-frame clones, with some not included. The sample lists 18,000 or so clones, roughly 77% seen once, with around a quarter in the top ten. Material for sequencing was CD4+ T cells from PBMCs, cultured in vitro. The receptor source for this set is a human donor in good health.

The table lists this clone with a few counts. The V and J genes are TRBV21-1 and TRBJ1-6; the table assigns TRBD1, which was not confirmed against the DNA. TRBV21-1 is designated a pseudogene. CDR3 length: 16 residues. The DNA for the CDR3 is TGTGCCAGCCAGGTCTTCAACAGGGGGCATAATTCACCCCTCCACTTT. Its protein is CASQVFNRGHNSPLHF.

The chain carries TRBV20-1 and TRBJ1-6, with D perhaps TRBD1 (5 bases). Germline values: CDR1 DFQATT, CDR2 SNEGSKA (reference sequence). Trimming removed 3 bases from V and 5 bases from J, with 20 bases in between. The CDR3 spans 17 residues. CDR3 DNA sequence: TGCAGTGCTAGTGTCTCCTCGGGGACCGCCAATAATTCACCCCTCCACTTT. Translating it yields CSASVSSGTANNSPLHF.

This sequence joins TRBV28 and TRBJ1-5; the D is unclear. The CDR3 spans 12 residues. V shed 8 bases and J shed 7 bases, with 12 bases lying between them. CDR1 and CDR2 from the germline V gene are MDHEN and SYDVKM. CDR3 sequence reads: CASDSAGQPQHF. In DNA, the CDR3 is TGTGCCAGCGACTCGGCAGGCCAGCCCCAGCATTTT.

The rearrangement uses TRBV28 and TRBJ2-3, with 7 nucleotides matching TRBD2. Per germline, CDR1 MDHEN and CDR2 SYDVKM. CDR3 length equals 18 residues. The trim removed 1 base at V and 2 bases at J, leaving 12 bases unmatched. CDR3 region: CASSLSSLAATFTDTQYF. In nucleotides, the CDR3 is TGTGCCAGCAGTTTATCCTCTCTAGCGGCCACCTTCACAGATACGCAGTATTTT. The full variable domain, with the rest looked up from reference TRBV28 and TRBJ2-3, is DVKVTQSSRYLVKRTGEKVFLECVQDMDHENMFWYRQDPGLGLRLIYFSYDVKMKEKGDIPEGYSVSREKKERFSLILESASTNQTSMYLCASSLSSLAATFTDTQYFGPGTRLTVL.

The V gene is TRBV24-1, the J gene TRBJ1-1; 9 bases agree with TRBD1. The CDR3 contains 14 residues. CDR1 and CDR2 (germline): KGHDR, SFDVKD. Trimming at V came to 2 bases and at J to 6 bases, leaving 3 bases not matched to a gene. CDR3 DNA: TGTGCCACCAGTGATTCGGGACAGGGATCTGAAGCTTTCTTT. The encoded protein is CATSDSGQGSEAFF.

This chain joins TRBV3-1 (or the pseudogene TRBV3-2) and TRBJ2-1; no definite D call. The CDR3 runs 16 residues. Between the trimmed V and J ends, which lost 0 bases and 2 bases, there was a span of 11 bases. Germline loops: CDR1 LGHDT, CDR2 YNNKEL (reference sequence). DNA of the CDR3: TGTGCCAGCAGCCAAGACTTCTGGACCCCCTACAATGAGCAGTTCTTC. It is translated as CASSQDFWTPYNEQFF.

In its sample, this clone was seen once. The chain employs TRBV30 and TRBJ2-3; 7 bases agree with TRBD2. The CDR3 has 21 residues. The V gene's germline CDR1 is GTSNPN and CDR2 SVGIG (reference sequence). Germline trimming cut 0 bases from V and 0 bases from J; bases unmatched to any gene: 21. DNA for the CDR3: TGTGCCTGGAGTGTACGCCCCTTAGATTGGGGTATGGGAGGGAGCACAGATACGCAGTATTTT. This codes for CAWSVRPLDWGMGGSTDTQYF. Full variable domain (missing parts from reference TRBV30 and TRBJ2-3): SQTIHQWPATLVQPVGSPLSLECTVEGTSNPNLYWYRQAAGRGLQLLFYSVGIGQISSEVPQNLSASRPQDRQFILSSKKLLLSDSGFYLCAWSVRPLDWGMGGSTDTQYFGPGTRLTVL.

This clone was picked up a small number of times. The chain joins TRBV11-2 to TRBJ1-1; D is unresolved. Looked up from germline, CDR1 is SGHAT and CDR2 is FQNNGV. CDR3 length: 16 residues. Trimming took 2 bases from V and 0 from J, leaving 13 bases between them. As DNA, the CDR3 is TGTGCCAGCAGCTTAAGTAGGAGAGCCATGAACACTGAAGCTTTCTTT. This codes for CASSLSRRAMNTEAFF.